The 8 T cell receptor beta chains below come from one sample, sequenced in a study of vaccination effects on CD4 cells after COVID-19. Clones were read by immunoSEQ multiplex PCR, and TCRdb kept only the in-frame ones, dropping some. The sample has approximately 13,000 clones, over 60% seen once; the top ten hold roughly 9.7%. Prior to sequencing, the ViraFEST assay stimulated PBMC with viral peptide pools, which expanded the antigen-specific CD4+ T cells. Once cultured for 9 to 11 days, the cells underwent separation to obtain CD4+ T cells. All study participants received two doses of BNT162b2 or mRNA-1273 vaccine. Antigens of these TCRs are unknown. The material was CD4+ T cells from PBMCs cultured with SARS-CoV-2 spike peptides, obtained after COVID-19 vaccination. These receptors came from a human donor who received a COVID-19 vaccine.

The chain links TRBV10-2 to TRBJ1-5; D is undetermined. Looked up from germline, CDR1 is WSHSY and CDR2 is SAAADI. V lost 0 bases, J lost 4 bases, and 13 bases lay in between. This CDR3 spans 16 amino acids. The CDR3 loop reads CASSESLGYGNQPQHF. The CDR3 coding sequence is TGCGCCAGCAGTGAGTCCCTTGGTTACGGGAATCAGCCCCAGCATTTT.

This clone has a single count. CDR3 sequence: CASSPLIAGGQETQYF. The CDR3 nucleotides read TGTGCCAGCTCACCTCTAATCGCGGGGGGACAAGAGACCCAGTACTTC. The rearrangement joins TRBV18 to TRBJ2-5; 8 bases agree with TRBD2. The V gene's germline CDR1 is KGHSH and CDR2 LQKENI. V shed 3 bases, J shed 2 bases, and the junction held 8 bases outside the gene matches. The CDR3 consists of 16 residues. Full variable domain (missing parts from reference TRBV18 and TRBJ2-5): NAGVMQNPRHLVRRRGQEARLRCSPMKGHSHVYWYRQLPEEGLKFMVYLQKENIIDESGMPKERFSAEFPKEGPSILRIQQVVRGDSAAYFCASSPLIAGGQETQYFGPGTRLLVL.

The CDR3 bases are TGTGCCAGCAGCGAAGGGATAGGACAGGGAGGTTCGGGGGAACCCCTCCACTTT. It is translated as CASSEGIGQGGSGEPLHF. This rearrangement joins TRBV25-1 to TRBJ1-6, with 8 bases matching TRBD1. The CDR3 extends over 18 amino acids. CDR1 and CDR2 (germline): MGHDK, SYGVNS. The V and J ends lost 6 bases and 12 bases, in that order; junction bases with no gene match: 22.

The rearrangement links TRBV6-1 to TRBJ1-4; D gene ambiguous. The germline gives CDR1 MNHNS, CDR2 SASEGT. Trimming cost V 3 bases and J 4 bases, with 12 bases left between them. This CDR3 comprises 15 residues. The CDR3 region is CASSDLPGSNEKLFF. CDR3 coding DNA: TGTGCCAGCAGTGATCTTCCCGGAAGTAATGAAAAACTGTTTTTT.

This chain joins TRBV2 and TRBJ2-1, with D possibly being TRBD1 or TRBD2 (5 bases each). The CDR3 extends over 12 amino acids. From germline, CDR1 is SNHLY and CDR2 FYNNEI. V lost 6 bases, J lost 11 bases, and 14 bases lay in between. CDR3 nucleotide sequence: TGTGCCAGCAGGGGGGATTTTGGACAGCAGTTCTTC. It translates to CASRGDFGQQFF.

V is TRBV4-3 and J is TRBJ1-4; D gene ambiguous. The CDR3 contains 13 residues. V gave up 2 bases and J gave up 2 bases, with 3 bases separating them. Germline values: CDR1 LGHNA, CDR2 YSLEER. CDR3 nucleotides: TGCGCCAGCAGCCAAAACACTAATGAAAAACTGTTTTTT. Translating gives CASSQNTNEKLFF.

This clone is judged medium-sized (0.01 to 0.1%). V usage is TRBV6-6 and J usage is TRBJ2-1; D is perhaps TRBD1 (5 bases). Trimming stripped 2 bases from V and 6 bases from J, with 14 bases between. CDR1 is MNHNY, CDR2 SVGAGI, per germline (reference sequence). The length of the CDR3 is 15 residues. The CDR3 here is CASSYDGALSNEQFF. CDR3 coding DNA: TGTGCCAGCAGTTACGATGGGGCCCTATCCAATGAGCAGTTCTTC.

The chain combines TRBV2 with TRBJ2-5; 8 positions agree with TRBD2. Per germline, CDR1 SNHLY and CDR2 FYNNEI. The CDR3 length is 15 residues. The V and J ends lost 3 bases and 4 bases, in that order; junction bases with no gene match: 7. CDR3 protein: CASSDYSGSGETQYF. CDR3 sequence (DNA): TGTGCCAGCAGTGACTACAGCGGGAGCGGAGAGACCCAGTACTTC.